This TCR beta chain was captured by sequencing in a study of T-cell reconstitution after alpha-beta-depleted transplantation in children (TCRdb year 2016). Concerning the study at large: Using TCR repertoire profiling, the study quantitatively followed how T-cell immune reconstitution unfolded in children after TCRalphabeta/CD19-depleted allogeneic hematopoietic cell transplantation.

Libraries came from PCR. These reads were obtained on an Illumina HiSeq 2500. TCR libraries were prepared with molecular barcoding, using unique molecular identifiers to normalize TCRbeta repertoire quantification. Starting from the raw public reads, TCRdb applied fastp trimming at Q25, assembled clones with MiXCR and retained in-frame beta chains. Each entry merges the rows of one CDR3 protein and shows their most common DNA and genes. Within this sample are 700,000 to 950,000 distinct CDR3 sequences, with 15% to 20% of them counted one time only. The ten largest clones capture approximately 5% of the sample. Trimming accounts for 3 bases at V and 3 bases at J, while the number of junction bases matched to no gene is 8. Via the germline V gene, CDR1 is SGHTA and CDR2 FQGTGA. The CDR3 starts with the cysteine, ends with the phenylalanine, and has 16 residues. Kept here is only the CDR3 DNA, which spans 48 bases and is read in frame from base 1.

This clonotype was detected ten times or more. The clone's antigen remains unknown. No base quality information exists; no much larger clone differs at one position. What this sample's treatment or condition label stands for: allogeneic hematopoietic cell transplantation with graft depleted of TCRalphabeta T cells and CD19 B cells. The transplant recipients were children given TCRalphabeta/CD19-depleted allogeneic hematopoietic cell grafts. On the study overall, not on this receptor specifically: In some patients, the high TCRbeta diversity seen at day 60 was put down to recipient T cells and intrathymic progenitors that had survived conditioning. Apparently early alphabetaT-cell count recovery about two months after transplant reportedly relied on only several hundred rapidly expanded clones derived from non-depleted graft cells. Over subsequent months, a decline in hyperexpanded clone frequencies was noted, and after one year, T-cell counts and TCRbeta diversity were mostly ascribed to newly produced T cells.

The V and J genes are TRBV7-3 and TRBJ2-3, with TRBD1 matching 8 junction bases. The sample was PBMCs, mostly from graft donor cells, taken 360 days after TCRalphabeta/CD19-depleted stem cell transplant. The origin of this receptor is a male patient younger than 18 who had a stem cell transplant for acute lymphoblastic leukemia, so the T cells may come from the graft donor. The nucleotides are TGTGCCAGCAGCTTTCTAGCAGGGGGCGGAACAGATACGCAGTATTTT. Protein translation: CASSFLAGGGTDTQYF.